Listed here are 29 T cell receptor beta chains from one sample, sequenced in a study of regulatory T cells in long-lasting Graves disease. As for time point: persistent/refractory GD, antithyroid drugs over 5 years with positive TRAb. From PBMCs, RNA was extracted and then used to make the TCR library. Arm-PCR of CDR3 regions and iRepertoire HTBI primers were the basis on which TCR beta libraries were built. Via MiXCR, TCRdb re-called the multiplex PCR reads, giving one row per CDR3 protein. This table holds roughly 360,000 distinct CDR3 sequences, about 23% found once. The input for sequencing was peripheral blood mononuclear cells (PBMCs), taken when the disease was refractory, from a patient treated with antithyroid drugs. The source of these receptors is a woman aged 40 to 50 with Graves disease.

This chain's CDR3 is CASSLEGTHEQYF. The CDR3, as DNA: TGTGCCAGCAGCTTAGAGGGGACCCACGAGCAGTACTTC. The chain carries TRBV7-9 and TRBJ2-7; D tentatively fits TRBD1 or TRBD2 (5 bases each). Trimming took off 1 base at V and 5 bases at J, with 9 bases between the two ends. The CDR3 is made up of 13 amino acids. Germline CDR1 is SEHNR and CDR2 is FQNEAQ (reference sequence).

The chain has TRBV3-1 and TRBJ2-5; no definite D call. The V end lost 0 bases, the J end lost 4 bases, and 18 bases lay between the germline ends. Germline-derived CDR1 and CDR2 are LGHDT and YNNKEL (reference sequence). The CDR3 consists of 17 residues. CDR3 sequence reads: CASSQDRVLVKGETQYF. Here the CDR3 DNA reads TGTGCCAGCAGCCAAGATCGGGTCCTTGTCAAAGGAGAGACCCAGTACTTC.

This clonotype was found many times. This chain connects TRBV28 to TRBJ2-7; 8 positions agree with TRBD1. Germline loops: CDR1 MDHEN, CDR2 SYDVKM. V lost 6 bases and J lost 4; bases outside the gene matches: 14. The CDR3 is 16 amino acids. The CDR3 DNA reads as TGTGCCAGCAGCTTCGTATCCTTCAGGGGGCTATACGAGCAGTACTTC. As protein: CASSFVSFRGLYEQYF. Filled out from reference TRBV28 and TRBJ2-7, the complete variable domain reads DVKVTQSSRYLVKRTGEKVFLECVQDMDHENMFWYRQDPGLGLRLIYFSYDVKMKEKGDIPEGYSVSREKKERFSLILESASTNQTSMYLCASSFVSFRGLYEQYFGPGTRLTVT.

The chain is built from TRBV30 and TRBJ1-1; unclear D gene. The CDR3 spans 13 residues. Per germline, CDR1 GTSNPN and CDR2 SVGIG (reference sequence). Trimming pared 8 bases from V and 5 bases from J, leaving 18 bases between. As DNA, the CDR3 is TGTGCCCGCCAACCGAGGGTGGGGACTGAAGCTTTCTTT. Translating gives CARQPRVGTEAFF.

This clonotype has just a few counts. The chain couples TRBV5-1 to TRBJ2-7, with TRBD1 matching over 9 bases. The CDR3 length is 13 residues. J lost 5 bases, V lost 3 bases, and 3 bases had no gene match. CDR1 SGHRS and CDR2 YFSETQ come from the germline V gene. This chain's CDR3 is CASSSGQGNEQYF. The CDR3 bases are TGCGCCAGCAGCTCAGGACAGGGGAACGAGCAGTACTTC.

This clonotype was counted ten times or more. The chain employs TRBV6-1 and TRBJ2-7; 9 nucleotides line up with TRBD2. The CDR3 is made up of 14 amino acids. V shed 6 bases, J shed 0 bases, and the junction held 3 bases outside the gene matches. CDR1 and CDR2 from the germline V gene are MNHNS and SASEGT. The CDR3 protein is CASSRLADSYEQYF. For the CDR3, the DNA is TGTGCCAGCAGCAGACTAGCGGACTCCTACGAGCAGTACTTC.

This clonotype was detected only a few times. The chain employs TRBV20-1 and TRBJ2-2; tentative D call: TRBD2 (6 bases). Trimming removed 1 base from V and 3 bases from J, with 15 bases in between. This CDR3 has 16 amino acids. Germline assignment: CDR1 DFQATT and CDR2 SNEGSKA (reference sequence). The CDR3 bases are TGCAGTGCTAGAGCCCAATTATCGGGAGACACCGGGGAGCTGTTTTTT. It specifies CSARAQLSGDTGELFF.

Many counts were recorded for this clonotype. V is TRBV14 and J is TRBJ2-5; D is possibly TRBD1 (5 bases). V shed 3 bases and J shed 5 bases, with 16 bases lying between them. Germline V gives CDR1 SGHDN, CDR2 FVKESK. The CDR3 length is 15 residues. CDR3 DNA: TGTGCCAGCAGCCACCGAGGTCAGGGCTTGGAGACCCAGTACTTC. Residues: CASSHRGQGLETQYF.

This clonotype has ten or more counts. The chain joins TRBV28 to TRBJ2-5; 8 nucleotides line up with TRBD2. This CDR3 region has 13 residues. The germline V gene has CDR1 MDHEN and CDR2 SYDVKM. J gave up 7 bases and V 5 bases, and 6 bases lay outside the gene matches. CDR3 residues: CASSRAGDGTQYF. The CDR3 DNA follows: TGTGCCAGCAGTCGAGCGGGAGACGGGACCCAGTACTTC.

V is TRBV14 and J is TRBJ2-7; the D gene could be TRBD1 or TRBD2 (5 bases each). The CDR3 is 15 amino acids. V lost 3 bases, J lost 0 bases, and 12 bases lay in between. Germline V lookup: CDR1 SGHDN, CDR2 FVKESK. CDR3 residues: CASSQGWDHSYEQYF. CDR3 bases: TGTGCCAGCAGCCAGGGGTGGGACCACTCCTACGAGCAGTACTTC.

This clonotype was detected a few times. The rearrangement links TRBV5-1 to TRBJ2-7; D remains ambiguous. CDR3 length equals 15 residues. Germline V lookup: CDR1 SGHRS, CDR2 YFSETQ. V dropped 1 base and J dropped 3 bases, with 14 bases sitting between them. The CDR3 here is CASSLRGPTDYEQYF. The CDR3 DNA reads TGCGCCAGCAGCTTGAGAGGACCAACCGACTACGAGCAGTACTTC.

This clonotype was seen repeatedly, ten times or more. V is TRBV11-2 and J is TRBJ2-2; D is uncertain. This CDR3 contains 14 residues. Trimming stripped 1 base from V and 5 bases from J, with 8 bases between. Germline V lookup: CDR1 SGHAT, CDR2 FQNNGV. The CDR3 nucleotides read TGTGCCAGCAGCTTAGTGTCAGGAACCGGGGAGCTGTTTTTT. This sequence encodes CASSLVSGTGELFF.

As concerns this clonotype: As the CDR3 is not closed by the conserved phenylalanine or tryptophan, this likely results from a read error. The rearrangement uses TRBV7-9 and TRBJ2-7; perhaps TRBD2 as D (6 bases). V lost 5 bases, J lost 4 bases, and 9 bases lay in between. The length of the CDR3 is 12 residues. In germline, CDR1 is SEHNR, CDR2 FQNEAQ (reference sequence). CDR3 in amino acids: CASSPGTYEQYS. CDR3 bases: TGTGCCAGCAGCCCCGGGACTTACGAGCAGTACTCC.

A word on this clonotype: This may be a read error: a much more frequent sequence differs by one nucleotide. The CDR3 DNA follows: TGTGCCAGCAGGGGACTAGGCGGGAGCACGAACGAGCAGTACTTC. Protein: CASRGLGGSTNEQYF. V is TRBV2 and J is TRBJ2-7; TRBD2 agrees at 8 bases. V dropped 6 bases and J dropped 5; count of bases not matched to a gene: 12. Germline V gives CDR1 SNHLY, CDR2 FYNNEI. The CDR3 has 15 amino acids. Filled out from reference TRBV2 and TRBJ2-7, the complete variable domain reads EPEVTQTPSHQVTQMGQEVILRCVPISNHLYFYWYRQILGQKVEFLVSFYNNEISEKSEIFDDQFSVERPDGSNFTLKIRSTKLEDSAMYFCASRGLGGSTNEQYFGPGTRLTVT.

The V call is TRBV19, the J call TRBJ2-2, with TRBD1 as a possible D gene (6 bases). V was clipped by 6 bases and J by 0 bases, with 8 bases between them. CDR1 and CDR2 from the germline V gene are LNHDA and SQIVND (reference sequence). The CDR3 loop spans 14 amino acids. DNA for the CDR3: TGTGCCAGTAGACGGACAGCGAACACCGGGGAGCTGTTTTTT. Translating it yields CASRRTANTGELFF.

The chain is built from TRBV3-1 and TRBJ2-1, with D possibly called TRBD1 or TRBD2 (5 bases each). Germline CDR1 is LGHDT and CDR2 is YNNKEL (reference sequence). The CDR3 has 14 residues. V lost 2 bases to trimming and J lost 8 bases, with 13 bases between them. The CDR3 sequence: CASSQNPGPYEQFF. CDR3 sequence (DNA): TGTGCCAGCAGCCAAAACCCGGGGCCCTATGAGCAGTTCTTC.

The chain is built from TRBV28 and TRBJ1-6; TRBD1 agrees at 8 bases. The length of the CDR3 is 14 residues. Germline V lookup: CDR1 MDHEN, CDR2 SYDVKM. Trimming at V came to 6 bases and at J to 7 bases, leaving 5 bases not matched to a gene. The CDR3 DNA reads TGTGCCAGCAGGGGGGCAGGGGGCAATTCACCCCTCCACTTT. Translation gives CASRGAGGNSPLHF.

The V call is TRBV5-4, the J call TRBJ1-5, with D uncertain. CDR1 SGHNT and CDR2 YYREEE come from the germline V gene (reference sequence). The CDR3 has 16 amino acids. V was cut by 4 bases and J by 0 bases, with 14 bases left in between. The CDR3 coding sequence is TGTGCCAGCAGCCCGGTAGAGATTTATAGCAATCAGCCCCAGCATTTT. Protein: CASSPVEIYSNQPQHF.

This clonotype was detected only once. The rearrangement uses TRBV3-1 and TRBJ2-3; D is possibly TRBD1 (5 bases). With 0 bases removed from V and 1 base from J, the gap between germline ends came to 11 bases. CDR3 length equals 16 residues. CDR1 and CDR2 (germline): LGHDT, YNNKEL (reference sequence). The CDR3 region has the DNA TGTGCCAGCAGCCAAGAAGGCAGGGCAGGCACAGATACGCAGTATTTT. Its protein is CASSQEGRAGTDTQYF.

This clonotype was counted between two and nine times. V usage is TRBV4-2 and J usage is TRBJ2-7; 7 positions agree with TRBD2. The ends lost 6 bases at V and 0 bases at J; junction bases unmatched: 8. From germline, CDR1 is LGHNA and CDR2 YNFKEQ. This CDR3 spans 15 amino acids. The CDR3 nucleotides read TGTGCCAGCAGGTACGGGGGGATGGACTCCTACGAGCAGTACTTC. Translated, it gives CASRYGGMDSYEQYF.

The chain has TRBV20-1 and TRBJ1-6, with 9 positions matching TRBD1. The trim removed 6 bases at V and 9 bases at J, leaving 3 bases unmatched. Per germline, CDR1 DFQATT and CDR2 SNEGSKA (reference sequence). CDR3 length equals 12 residues. CDR3 in DNA: TGCAGTGCCTGGGACAGGGTTTCACCCCTCCACTTT. Its translation: CSAWDRVSPLHF.

The chain is built from TRBV27 and TRBJ2-3; maybe TRBD2 (5 bases). The germline V and J ends were trimmed by 3 bases and 2 bases, with 9 bases remaining between them. The length of the CDR3 is 14 residues. Germline V gene lookup returns CDR1 MNHEY and CDR2 SMNVEV (reference sequence). CDR3 residues: CASSFRENTDTQYF. The CDR3 DNA is TGTGCCAGCAGTTTTAGGGAGAACACAGATACGCAGTATTTT.

This clonotype was seen more than once but under ten times. The chain recombines TRBV28 with TRBJ1-2; TRBD1 matches at 9 bases. Germline trimming cut 10 bases from V and 4 bases from J; bases unmatched to any gene: 7. Per germline, CDR1 MDHEN and CDR2 SYDVKM. The CDR3 is made up of 13 amino acids. CDR3 amino acids: CATSTGGVYGYTF. The CDR3 bases are TGTGCCACCTCGACAGGGGGAGTCTATGGCTACACCTTC.

This clonotype turned up a few times. The chain links TRBV28 to TRBJ1-5; D not resolved. Trimming cost V 3 bases and J 2 bases, with 17 bases left between them. CDR1 MDHEN and CDR2 SYDVKM come from the germline V gene. This CDR3 region has 17 residues. CDR3 residues: CASSFSRTLRGNQPQHF. The CDR3 DNA is TGTGCCAGCAGTTTCTCACGAACCTTAAGAGGCAATCAGCCCCAGCATTTT.

This clonotype has ten or more counts. V gene TRBV28 combines with J gene TRBJ1-1, with no clear D. CDR1 and CDR2 (germline): MDHEN, SYDVKM. This CDR3 region has 11 residues. V was cut by 6 bases and J by 1 base, with 3 bases left in between. In DNA, the CDR3 is TGTGCCAGCAGGGAGAACACTGAAGCTTTCTTT. Its protein product is CASRENTEAFF.

This chain links TRBV20-1 with TRBJ2-2; TRBD2 matches 13 bases. Germline loops: CDR1 DFQATT, CDR2 SNEGSKA (reference sequence). This CDR3 region has 15 residues. J lost 4 bases, V lost 5 bases, and 4 bases had no gene match. The CDR3 loop is CSALGLAGPTGELFF. The CDR3 region has the DNA TGCAGTGCTTTGGGACTAGCGGGACCCACCGGGGAGCTGTTTTTT.

Points on this clonotype: Since a much larger clone is just one base distant, this may be a read error. This chain joins TRBV27 and TRBJ2-2; 14 bases match TRBD2. The CDR3 is 19 amino acids. Germline values: CDR1 MNHEY, CDR2 SMNVEV (reference sequence). With V trimmed by 8 bases and J by 3 bases, 14 bases remained unmatched. DNA of the CDR3: TGTGCCAGCGGCCAACAGGAACCGGGACTAGCGGGAGACACCGGGGAGCTGTTTTTT. The encoded protein is CASGQQEPGLAGDTGELFF.

In its sample, this clonotype was seen many times. The genes are TRBV28 and TRBJ2-7; D possibly matches TRBD1 or TRBD2 (5 bases each). This CDR3 has 13 amino acids. Germline CDR1 reads MDHEN; CDR2 reads SYDVKM. The V and J ends lost 4 bases and 3 bases respectively, with 10 bases between them. Written as DNA, the CDR3 is TGTGCCAGCAGTTCCCGGGACCGCTACGAGCAGTACTTC. Translated: CASSSRDRYEQYF.

Many counts were recorded for this clonotype. The V and J genes are TRBV28 and TRBJ1-6, with 7 bases identical to TRBD1. CDR1 and CDR2 (germline): MDHEN, SYDVKM. V lost 4 bases to trimming and J lost 10 bases; unmatched junction nucleotides: 10. CDR3 length: 15 amino acids. The chain's CDR3 is CASSYPPGQLSPLHF. The DNA of the CDR3 is TGTGCCAGCAGTTATCCGCCGGGACAGTTATCACCCCTCCACTTT. The entire variable domain, with the rest obtained from reference TRBV28 and TRBJ1-6, is as follows: DVKVTQSSRYLVKRTGEKVFLECVQDMDHENMFWYRQDPGLGLRLIYFSYDVKMKEKGDIPEGYSVSREKKERFSLILESASTNQTSMYLCASSYPPGQLSPLHFGNGTRLTVT.